This is a list of T cell receptor beta chains from one sample in a study of OX40 agonist ivuxolimab in advanced cancers. The method was immunoSEQ multiplex PCR; TCRdb's version includes in-frame clones alone and lacks a portion of them. The table lists 70,000 to 85,000 clones, 80% to 85% of them singletons. The source was CD4+ or CD8+ T cells sorted from blood, collected in a trial of the OX40 agonist ivuxolimab. The receptors originated from an adult with an advanced solid tumor such as melanoma, head and neck, liver or kidney cancer. CDR3s include the opening cysteine and the closing phenylalanine or tryptophan. The order of the fields is J gene, V gene, D gene, CDR3 protein. The D gene is left open where the match is weak.

TRBJ1-5 TRBV19 TRBD1 CASSKTGAWQPQHF
TRBJ2-7 TRBV7-2 NA CASSSPNTYEQYF
TRBJ2-1 TRBV2 NA CASSGRGDNEQFF
TRBJ1-2 TRBV10-3 TRBD1 CAISEDRGHYGYTF
TRBJ2-7 TRBV10-3 TRBD1 CAISDETGSYEQYF
TRBJ1-5 TRBV19 NA CASRYAGNSNQPQHF
TRBJ1-1 TRBV28 NA CASTPPYPRPGILFTEAFF
TRBJ2-2 TRBV7-3 NA CASSYLRTGELFF
TRBJ2-2 TRBV7-3 NA CASSLTVTRTGELFF
TRBJ2-7 TRBV7-2 TRBD2 CASSPYWTSVYEQYF
TRBJ2-3 TRBV12-5 NA CASGSGTGSADTQYF
TRBJ2-3 TRBV7-2 TRBD2 CASSSRPSGGAVIADTQYF
TRBJ1-1 TRBV14 NA CASSLVGNTEAFF
TRBJ1-2 TRBV30 TRBD1 CAWTPGTGYGYTF
TRBJ2-7 TRBV28 NA CASSLEDYEQYF
TRBJ1-1 TRBV11-2 NA CASSSPKQGFTEAFF
TRBJ2-7 TRBV7-2 NA CASSLSRGSYEQYF
TRBJ1-4 TRBV11-3 NA CASSLEVGDITNEKLFF
TRBJ1-1 TRBV19 NA CASSMTYRATEAFF
TRBJ2-7 TRBV5-5 TRBD1 CVFAGDRYSSEQYF
TRBJ1-1 TRBV7-2 NA CASSLRSNTEAFF
TRBJ2-7 TRBV27 NA CASSALTSGGGYEQYF
TRBJ2-3 TRBV2 NA CASQRAGDTQYF
TRBJ1-2 TRBV10-3 NA CAISEGTGQQFYGYTF
TRBJ1-3 TRBV4-3 NA CASSLTGHSGNTIYF
TRBJ1-2 TRBV11-2 NA CASSFPAAYGYTF
TRBJ2-5 TRBV7-3 TRBD1 CASSQDRGKQETQYF
TRBJ2-6 TRBV6-5 NA CAIRRTDSGANVLTF
TRBJ1-6 TRBV27 NA CASSLRGPNSPLHF
TRBJ1-2 TRBV28 NA CASSLVGGGYYGYTF
TRBJ2-7 TRBV4-3 NA CASSRGHRGYEQYF
TRBJ2-1 TRBV5-6 NA CASSFWGTEQFF
TRBJ2-7 TRBV27 TRBD2 CASSLYPSGSNNEQYF
TRBJ2-2 TRBV5-6 TRBD1 CASSWDSNTGELFF
TRBJ2-1 TRBV12-5 TRBD1 CASGPSGGRSNEQFF
TRBJ2-2 TRBV10-3 TRBD2 CAISETSGANTGELFF
TRBJ2-7 TRBV29-1 TRBD2 CSVGTSGFSYEQYF
TRBJ2-7 TRBV6-6 NA CASSYSTSYEQYF
TRBJ1-5 TRBV6-6 NA CASSYRGGNQPQHF
TRBJ1-2 TRBV10-3 TRBD1 CAISIRGDGYTF
TRBJ1-1 TRBV7-2 NA CASSFMTGMNTEAFF
TRBJ2-7 TRBV28 NA CASRESKEGYEQYF
TRBJ2-7 TRBV6-1 NA CASSGRDSTYEQYF
TRBJ1-4 TRBV19 NA CASRTLDGLEKLFF
TRBJ2-2 TRBV4-3 NA CASSPGPNTGELFF